A selection of T cell receptor beta chains follows, all from one sample in a study of blood T cells in healthy people across ages. TCRdb re-derived calls from the 5' RACE reads in MiXCR, one entry per CDR3 protein. The sample contains approximately 670,000 distinct CDR3 sequences, 40% to 50% of which appear only once. The source material was blood. The receptors shown here come from an older man in good health. The CDR3 runs from the conserved cysteine through the conserved F or W. Each record gives: D gene, V gene, J gene, clone size, CDR3 DNA, CDR3 protein. A D gene is named only where the DNA matches it firmly. Not all rows give a size; the values are once, few, many and, for expanded clones, a class.

>TRBD2|TRBV20-1|TRBJ2-3|-
TGCAGTACTCTTAGCGGGAGTGATTATACGGATACGCAGTATTTT
CSTLSGSDYTDTQYF
>TRBD2|TRBV6-2/TRBV6-3|TRBJ2-1|-
TGTGCCAGCAGAGAAAGCGGGAGAGACAATGAGCAGTTCTTC
CASRESGRDNEQFF
>TRBD2|TRBV6-2/TRBV6-3|TRBJ2-7|-
TGTGCCAGCAAGCCTGGCCTAGCGGGGGGCCTCTGCTACAATGAGCAGTACTTC
CASKPGLAGGLCYNEQYF
>TRBD1|TRBV7-9|TRBJ2-4|-
TGTGCCAGCAGCTCAAGACAGGGGGCGGCAGAACTAGCCAAAAACATTCAGTACTTC
CASSSRQGAAELAKNIQYF
>-|TRBV20-1|TRBJ1-4|few
TGCAGTGCTAGAGATCCGCGGGGGTCCCGAGATGAAAAACTGTTTTTT
CSARDPRGSRDEKLFF
>-|TRBV6-2/TRBV6-3|TRBJ1-5|few
TGTGCCAGCAGTTACGGGGCCACTAGCAATCAGCCCCAGCATTTT
CASSYGATSNQPQHF
>-|TRBV4-1|TRBJ2-2|-
TGCGCCAGCAGCCAAGTTTCTCCGGGTAGATCCGGGGAGCTGTTTTTT
CASSQVSPGRSGELFF
>TRBD1|TRBV6-5|TRBJ2-3|-
TGTGCCAGCAGTTACTCAAGGGGGCGGGATACGCAGTATTTT
CASSYSRGRDTQYF
>-|TRBV5-4|TRBJ2-3|few
TGTGCCACGCGGCTAGCTTCTAGCACAGATACGCAGTATTTT
CATRLASSTDTQYF
>-|TRBV7-9|TRBJ2-1|few
TGTGCCAGCAGCCAAAGGGTTACGAACTCCTACAATGAGCAGTTCTTC
CASSQRVTNSYNEQFF
>-|TRBV30|TRBJ2-3|-
TGTGCCTGGAGTGTCGGAGGGGGCACAGATACGCAGTATTTT
CAWSVGGGTDTQYF
>-|TRBV7-2|TRBJ2-7|-
TGTGCCAGCAGCATCGACCGAGGGCGTAACTACGAGCAGTACTTC
CASSIDRGRNYEQYF
>-|TRBV12-3/TRBV12-4|TRBJ2-7|-
TGTGCCAGCAGCCCGGGGCGCGGAGCGAGCTTCTACGAGCAGTACTTC
CASSPGRGASFYEQYF
>-|TRBV5-1|TRBJ1-2|few
TGCGCCAGCAGCTTGGGGGACCTTGCTTCGCGGTATGGCTACACCTTC
CASSLGDLASRYGYTF
>-|TRBV12-3/TRBV12-4|TRBJ1-6|-
TGTGCCAGCAGTTTTCAGGGGCGATTTAATTCACCCCTCCACTTT
CASSFQGRFNSPLHF